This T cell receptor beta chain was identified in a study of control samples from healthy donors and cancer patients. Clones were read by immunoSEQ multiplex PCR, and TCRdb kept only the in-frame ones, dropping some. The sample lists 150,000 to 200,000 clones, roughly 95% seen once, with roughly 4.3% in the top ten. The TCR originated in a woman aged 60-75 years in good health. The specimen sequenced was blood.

CDR3 sequence: CASSYFGTVGYF. CDR3 in DNA: TGTGCCAGCAGTTACTTCGGTACAGTGGGGTATTTT. This chain connects TRBV6-2 or TRBV6-3 to TRBJ2-3, with D unresolved. Germline-derived CDR1 and CDR2 are MNHEY and SVGEGT. Deletions cut 1 base from V and 14 bases from J, with 13 bases between. The CDR3 consists of 12 residues.